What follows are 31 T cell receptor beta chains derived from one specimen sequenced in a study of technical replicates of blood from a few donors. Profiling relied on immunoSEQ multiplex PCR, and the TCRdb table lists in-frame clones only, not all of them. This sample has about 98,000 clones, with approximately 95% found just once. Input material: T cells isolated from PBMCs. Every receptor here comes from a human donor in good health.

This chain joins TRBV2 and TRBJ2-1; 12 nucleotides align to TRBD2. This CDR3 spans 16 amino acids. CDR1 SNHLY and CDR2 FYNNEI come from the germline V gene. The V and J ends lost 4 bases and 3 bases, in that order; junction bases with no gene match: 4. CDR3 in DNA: TGTGCCAGCAGTGTTTCTAGCGGGAGGGACTACAATGAGCAGTTCTTC. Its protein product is CASSVSSGRDYNEQFF. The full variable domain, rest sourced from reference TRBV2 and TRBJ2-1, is EPEVTQTPSHQVTQMGQEVILRCVPISNHLYFYWYRQILGQKVEFLVSFYNNEISEKSEIFDDQFSVERPDGSNFTLKIRSTKLEDSAMYFCASSVSSGRDYNEQFFGPGTRLTVL.

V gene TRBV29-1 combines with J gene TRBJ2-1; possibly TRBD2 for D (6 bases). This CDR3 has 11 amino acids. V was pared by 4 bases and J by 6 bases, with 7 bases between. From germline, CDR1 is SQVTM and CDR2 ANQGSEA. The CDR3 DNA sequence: TGCAGCGTTGTGGGAGGCAATGAGCAGTTCTTC. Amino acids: CSVVGGNEQFF.

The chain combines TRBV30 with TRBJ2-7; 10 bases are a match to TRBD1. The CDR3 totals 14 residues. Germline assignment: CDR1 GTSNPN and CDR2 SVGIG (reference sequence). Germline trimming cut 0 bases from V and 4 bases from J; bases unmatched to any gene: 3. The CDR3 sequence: CAWSVGTGEYEQYF. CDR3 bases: TGTGCCTGGAGTGTTGGGACAGGGGAGTACGAGCAGTACTTC.

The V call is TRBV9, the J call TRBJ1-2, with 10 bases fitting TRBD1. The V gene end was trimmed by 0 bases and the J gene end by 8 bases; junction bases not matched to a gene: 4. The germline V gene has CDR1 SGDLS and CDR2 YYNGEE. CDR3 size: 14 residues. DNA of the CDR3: TGTGCCAGCAGCGTAGGGGGGACAGGGGTCGGCTACACCTTC. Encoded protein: CASSVGGTGVGYTF.

The CDR3 reads CASSLIRVSPLHF. CDR3 sequence (DNA): TGTGCCAGCAGCTTAATCAGGGTTTCACCCCTCCACTTT. The chain couples TRBV11-2 to TRBJ1-6, with D maybe TRBD1 (5 bases). Trimming left V 2 bases short and J 9 bases short, with 8 bases between. The CDR3 has 13 residues. Per the germline V gene, CDR1 is SGHAT and CDR2 is FQNNGV.

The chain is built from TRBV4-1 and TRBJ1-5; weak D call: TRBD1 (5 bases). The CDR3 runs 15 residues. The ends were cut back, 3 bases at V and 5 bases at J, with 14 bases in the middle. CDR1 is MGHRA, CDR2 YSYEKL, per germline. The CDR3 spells CASSHQGLSHQPQHF. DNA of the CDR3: TGCGCCAGCAGCCATCAGGGCCTGTCACATCAGCCCCAGCATTTT.

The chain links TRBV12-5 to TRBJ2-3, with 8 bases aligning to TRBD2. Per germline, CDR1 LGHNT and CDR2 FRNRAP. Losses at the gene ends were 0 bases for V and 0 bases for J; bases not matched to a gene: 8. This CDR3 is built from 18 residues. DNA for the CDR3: TGTGCTAGTGGTTTGGTCCAGCGGGGGCCGACTAGCACAGATACGCAGTATTTT. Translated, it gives CASGLVQRGPTSTDTQYF.

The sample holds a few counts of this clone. Here the CDR3 reads CASSPGHLMNTEAFF. CDR3 sequence (DNA): TGTGCCAGCAGTCCCGGACACCTCATGAACACTGAAGCTTTCTTT. The rearrangement uses TRBV2 and TRBJ1-1, with D perhaps TRBD1 (5 bases). V was clipped by 5 bases and J by 0 bases, with 13 bases between them. Germline CDR1 SNHLY, CDR2 FYNNEI. The CDR3 is 15 amino acids.

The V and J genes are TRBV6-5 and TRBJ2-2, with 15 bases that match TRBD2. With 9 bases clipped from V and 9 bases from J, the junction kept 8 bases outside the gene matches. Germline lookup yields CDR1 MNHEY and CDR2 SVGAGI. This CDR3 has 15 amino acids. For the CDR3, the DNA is TGTGCCAGTAGCGGACTAGCGGGGGGGCCGAGGGAGCTGTTTTTT. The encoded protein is CASSGLAGGPRELFF.

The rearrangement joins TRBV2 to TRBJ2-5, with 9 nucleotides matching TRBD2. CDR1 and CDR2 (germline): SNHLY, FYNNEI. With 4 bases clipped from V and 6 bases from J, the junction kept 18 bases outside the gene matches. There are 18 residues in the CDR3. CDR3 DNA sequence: TGTGCCAGCAGTGGTTTGGGTGAGCTACTAGCGGGCTTAAAGACCCAGTACTTC. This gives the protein CASSGLGELLAGLKTQYF.

CDR3 coding DNA: TGCAGCGTTAGGGACAACTCCTACGAGCAGTACTTC. Amino acids: CSVRDNSYEQYF. V gene TRBV29-1 combines with J gene TRBJ2-7; TRBD1 is a possible D gene (6 bases). Per germline, CDR1 SQVTM and CDR2 ANQGSEA. This CDR3 region has 12 residues. V dropped 5 bases and J dropped 0 bases, with 8 bases sitting between them.

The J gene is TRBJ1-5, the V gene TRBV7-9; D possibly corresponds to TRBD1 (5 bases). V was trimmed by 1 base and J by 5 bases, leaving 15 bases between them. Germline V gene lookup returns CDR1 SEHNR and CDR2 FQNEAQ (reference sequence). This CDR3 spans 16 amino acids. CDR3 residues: CASSLGAGRFDQPQHF. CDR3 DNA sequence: TGTGCCAGCAGCTTAGGGGCAGGGCGGTTCGATCAGCCCCAGCATTTT.

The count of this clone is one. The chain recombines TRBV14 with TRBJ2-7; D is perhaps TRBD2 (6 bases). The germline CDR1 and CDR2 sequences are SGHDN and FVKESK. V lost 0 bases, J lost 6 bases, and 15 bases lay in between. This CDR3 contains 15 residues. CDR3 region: CASSQDYLGGVEQYF. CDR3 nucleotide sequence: TGTGCCAGCAGCCAAGATTACTTAGGCGGGGTCGAGCAGTACTTC.

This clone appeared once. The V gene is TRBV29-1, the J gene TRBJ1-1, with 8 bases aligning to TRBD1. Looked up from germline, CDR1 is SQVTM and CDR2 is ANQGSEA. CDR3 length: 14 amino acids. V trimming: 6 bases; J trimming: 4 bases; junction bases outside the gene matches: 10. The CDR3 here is CSVKRLTGGTEAFF. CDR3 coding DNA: TGCAGCGTCAAGCGACTTACAGGGGGCACTGAAGCTTTCTTT.

The CDR3 is CAISEKAGYEQYF. The DNA for the CDR3 is TGTGCCATCAGTGAGAAGGCGGGCTACGAGCAGTACTTC. The chain uses TRBV10-3 and TRBJ2-7; TRBD2 might be the D (5 bases). CDR1 and CDR2 from the germline V gene are ENHRY and SYGVKD. This CDR3 is built from 13 residues. V shed 2 bases and J shed 3 bases, with 8 bases lying between them.

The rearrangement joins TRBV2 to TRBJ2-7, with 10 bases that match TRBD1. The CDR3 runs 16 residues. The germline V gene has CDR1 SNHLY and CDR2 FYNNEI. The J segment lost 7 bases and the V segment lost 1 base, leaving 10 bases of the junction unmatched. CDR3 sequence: CASSEGARQGAWEQYF. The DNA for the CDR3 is TGTGCCAGCAGTGAAGGAGCTAGACAGGGGGCGTGGGAGCAGTACTTC.

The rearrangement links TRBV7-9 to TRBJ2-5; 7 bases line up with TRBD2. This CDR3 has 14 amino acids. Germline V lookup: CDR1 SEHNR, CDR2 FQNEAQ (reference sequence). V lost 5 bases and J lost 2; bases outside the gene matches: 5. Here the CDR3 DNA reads TGTGCCAGCAGCCGGACGGGGGGTCAAGAGACCCAGTACTTC. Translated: CASSRTGGQETQYF.

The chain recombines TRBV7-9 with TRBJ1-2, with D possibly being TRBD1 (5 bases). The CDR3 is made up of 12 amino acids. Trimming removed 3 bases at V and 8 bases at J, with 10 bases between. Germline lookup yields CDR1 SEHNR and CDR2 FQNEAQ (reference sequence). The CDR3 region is CASSLGLRGYTF. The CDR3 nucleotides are TGTGCCAGCAGCTTGGGACTGAGGGGCTACACCTTC.

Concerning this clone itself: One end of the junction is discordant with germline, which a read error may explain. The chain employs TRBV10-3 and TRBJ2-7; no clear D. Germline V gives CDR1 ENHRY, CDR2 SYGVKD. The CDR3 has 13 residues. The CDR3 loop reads CAISEFFSHEQYF. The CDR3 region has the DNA TGTGCCATCAGTGAGTTCTTCTCCCACGAGCAGTACTTC.

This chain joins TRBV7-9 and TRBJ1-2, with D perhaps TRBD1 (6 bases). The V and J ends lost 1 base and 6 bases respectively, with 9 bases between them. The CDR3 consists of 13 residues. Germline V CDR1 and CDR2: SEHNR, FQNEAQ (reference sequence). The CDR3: CASSLDRVHGYTF. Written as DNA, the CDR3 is TGTGCCAGCAGCTTAGACAGGGTCCATGGCTACACCTTC. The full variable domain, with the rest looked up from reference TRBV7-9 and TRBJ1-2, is DTGVSQNPRHKITKRGQNVTFRCDPISEHNRLYWYRQTLGQGPEFLTYFQNEAQLEKSRLLSDRFSAERPKGSFSTLEIQRTEQGDSAMYLCASSLDRVHGYTFGSGTRLTVV.

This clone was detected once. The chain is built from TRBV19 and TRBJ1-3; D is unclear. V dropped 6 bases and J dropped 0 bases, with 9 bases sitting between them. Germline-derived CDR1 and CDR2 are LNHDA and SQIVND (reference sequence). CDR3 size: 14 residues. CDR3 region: CASRVQSSGNTIYF. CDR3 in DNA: TGTGCCAGTAGGGTACAGAGCTCTGGAAACACCATATATTTT.

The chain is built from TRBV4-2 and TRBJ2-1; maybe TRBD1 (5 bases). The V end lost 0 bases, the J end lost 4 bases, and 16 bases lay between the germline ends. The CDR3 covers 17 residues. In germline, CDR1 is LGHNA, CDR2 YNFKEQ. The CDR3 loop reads CASSQEGEWASYNEQFF. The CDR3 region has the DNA TGTGCCAGCAGCCAAGAAGGGGAATGGGCGAGTTACAATGAGCAGTTCTTC.

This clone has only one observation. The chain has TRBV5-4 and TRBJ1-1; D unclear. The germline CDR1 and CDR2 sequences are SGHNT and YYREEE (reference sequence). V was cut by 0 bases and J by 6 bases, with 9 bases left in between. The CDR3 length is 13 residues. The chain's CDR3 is CASSLERAAEAFF. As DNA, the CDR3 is TGTGCCAGCAGCTTGGAGAGGGCGGCTGAAGCTTTCTTT.

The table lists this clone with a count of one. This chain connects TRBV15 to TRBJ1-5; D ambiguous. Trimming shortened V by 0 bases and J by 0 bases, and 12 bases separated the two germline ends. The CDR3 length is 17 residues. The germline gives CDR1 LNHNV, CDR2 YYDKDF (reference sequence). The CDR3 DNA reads TGTGCCACCAGCAGAGATCCTCCTCCCTATAGCAATCAGCCCCAGCATTTT. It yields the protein CATSRDPPPYSNQPQHF.

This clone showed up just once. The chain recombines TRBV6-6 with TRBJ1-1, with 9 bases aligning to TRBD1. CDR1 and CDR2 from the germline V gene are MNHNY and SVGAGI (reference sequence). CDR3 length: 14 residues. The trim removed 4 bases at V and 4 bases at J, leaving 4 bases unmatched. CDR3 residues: CASSSQGAGTEAFF. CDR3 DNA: TGTGCCAGCAGTTCACAGGGGGCCGGCACTGAAGCTTTCTTT.

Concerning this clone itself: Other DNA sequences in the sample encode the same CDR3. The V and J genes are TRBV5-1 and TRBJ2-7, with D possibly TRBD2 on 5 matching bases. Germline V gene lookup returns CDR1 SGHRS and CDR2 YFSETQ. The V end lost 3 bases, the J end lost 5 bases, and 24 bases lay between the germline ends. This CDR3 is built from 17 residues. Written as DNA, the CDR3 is TGCGCCAGCAGCTCGTCCCCGGCTAGGGAGCAAGGAAACGAGCAGTACTTC. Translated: CASSSSPAREQGNEQYF.

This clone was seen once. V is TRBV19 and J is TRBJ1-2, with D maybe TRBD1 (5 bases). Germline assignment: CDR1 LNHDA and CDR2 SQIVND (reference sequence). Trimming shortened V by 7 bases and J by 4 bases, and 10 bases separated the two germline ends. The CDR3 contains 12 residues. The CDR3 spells CASTDSTYGYTF. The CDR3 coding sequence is TGTGCCAGTACAGACAGTACCTATGGCTACACCTTC.

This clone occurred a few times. CDR3 sequence: CASSYSGGDTGELFF. The CDR3 region has the DNA TGTGCCAGCAGCTATAGCGGGGGTGACACCGGGGAGCTGTTTTTT. The rearrangement uses TRBV13 and TRBJ2-2; TRBD2 matches 9 bases. The CDR3 has 15 residues. V lost 4 bases to trimming and J lost 3 bases; unmatched junction nucleotides: 3. Germline values: CDR1 PRHDT, CDR2 FYEKMQ (reference sequence).

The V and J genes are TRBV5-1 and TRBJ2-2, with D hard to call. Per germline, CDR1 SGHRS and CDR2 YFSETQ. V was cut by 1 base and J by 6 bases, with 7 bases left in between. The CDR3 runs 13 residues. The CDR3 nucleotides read TGCGCCAGCAGCTTGACGCGGTCCGGGGAGCTGTTTTTT. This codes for CASSLTRSGELFF.

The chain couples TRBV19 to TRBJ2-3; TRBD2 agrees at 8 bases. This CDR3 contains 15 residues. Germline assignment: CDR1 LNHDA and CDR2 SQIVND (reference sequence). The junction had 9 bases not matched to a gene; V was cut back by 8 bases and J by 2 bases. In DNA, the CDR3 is TGTGCCAGTGCCTTGGCGGGGGGATCCACAGATACGCAGTATTTT. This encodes CASALAGGSTDTQYF.

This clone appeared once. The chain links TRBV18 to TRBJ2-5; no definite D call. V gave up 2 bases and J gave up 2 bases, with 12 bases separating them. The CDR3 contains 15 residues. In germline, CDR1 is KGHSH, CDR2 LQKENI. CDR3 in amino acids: CASSPTPARQETQYF. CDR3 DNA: TGTGCCAGCTCACCAACACCCGCCAGACAAGAGACCCAGTACTTC.